The T cell receptor beta chain under discussion was sequenced for a study of T cell responses to AZD1222 COVID-19 vaccine. General study findings and limits: Donor demographics were predominantly white British with a female majority; clonal diversity may be underestimated. Sampled repertoires all dated from after the peak T cell response. Two AZD1222 administrations were followed by greater Spike-specific TCR breadth and depth.

This CDR3 is built from 11 residues. The V end was cut by 6 bases, the J end by 8 bases, with 8 bases between. CDR1 SGHRS and CDR2 YFSETQ come from the germline V gene. Pooled together were second doses at about 4 or about 12 weeks. About this clone: Its antigen is currently unknown.

Method: immunoSEQ multiplex PCR; TCRdb's copy keeps in-frame clones and lacks some. The sample includes approximately 170,000 clones, 94% of them seen just once. The chain has TRBV5-1 and TRBJ2-2; no clear D gene. The receptor's source is an adult who received the AZD1222 COVID-19 vaccine. The sample was peripheral blood, taken 28 days after the second AZD1222 dose. The chain's CDR3 is CASTLEGELFF. CDR3 in DNA: TGCGCCAGCACCCTGGAGGGGGAGCTGTTTTTT.